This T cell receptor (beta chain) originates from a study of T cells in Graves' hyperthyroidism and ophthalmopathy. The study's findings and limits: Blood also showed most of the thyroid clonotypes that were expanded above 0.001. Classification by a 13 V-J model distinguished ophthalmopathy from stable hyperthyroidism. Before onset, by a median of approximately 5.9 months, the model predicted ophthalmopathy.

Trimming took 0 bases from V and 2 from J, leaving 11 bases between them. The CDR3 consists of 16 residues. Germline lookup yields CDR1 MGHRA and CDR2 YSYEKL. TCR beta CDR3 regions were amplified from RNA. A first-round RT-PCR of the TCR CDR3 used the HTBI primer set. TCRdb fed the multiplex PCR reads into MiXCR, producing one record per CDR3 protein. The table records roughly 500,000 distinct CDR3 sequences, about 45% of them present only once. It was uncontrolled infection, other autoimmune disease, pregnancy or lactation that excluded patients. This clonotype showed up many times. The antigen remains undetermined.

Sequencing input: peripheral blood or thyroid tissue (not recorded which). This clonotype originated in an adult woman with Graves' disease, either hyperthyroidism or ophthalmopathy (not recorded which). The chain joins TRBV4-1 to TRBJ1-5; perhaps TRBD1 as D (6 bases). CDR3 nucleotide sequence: TGCGCCAGCAGCCAAGATGAGGGGGTCGGCAATCAGCCCCAGCATTTT. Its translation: CASSQDEGVGNQPQHF.